This TCR beta chain was identified in a study of identical twins. From the 5' RACE reads, TCRdb called clonotypes with MiXCR, one entry per CDR3 protein. This sample has a few hundred thousand distinct CDR3 sequences; 9.6% occur once, and the top ten carry 3%. In its sample, this clonotype was seen many times. The CDR3 is made up of 15 amino acids. CDR1 is MNHEY and CDR2 is SMNVEV in the germline V gene (reference sequence). V lost 8 bases and J 3 bases, leaving 20 bases between the germline ends. Separately, the same data were catalogued under a study of yellow fever vaccine responses in identical twins.

The sample consisted of PBMCs. The receptor comes from a woman under 30 in good health. This sequence joins TRBV27 and TRBJ2-7; D perhaps matches TRBD1 (5 bases). CDR3 protein: CASRLRQTHHYEQYF. Here the CDR3 DNA reads TGTGCCAGCCGCCTCAGACAGACCCACCACTACGAGCAGTACTTC.